This T cell receptor (beta chain) emerged from a study of blood T cell repertoires in COVID-19. Turning to the study itself: Samples of COVID-19 (acute and convalescent) were obtained from the United States, Italy and Spain. PBMCs, B-cell-depleted T cells, or T cells were the source of the cDNA or gDNA that made up the material.

This CDR3 region has 16 residues. CDR1 and CDR2 (germline): SGHAT, FQNNGV. The V end lost 2 bases, the J end lost 0 bases, and 10 bases lay between the germline ends. As handled by the study authors: Estimates of nucleated cell counts were drawn from the amplification of reference gene primers. Measured with immunoSEQ multiplex PCR; TCRdb has only the in-frame clones, and not every one. V and J calls plus clone size are reproduced from that table; the DNA served to infer D and trimming. The sample includes 180,000 or so clones, around 85% of them seen just once. The clonotype was recovered from a man between 60 and 75 years old with acute or convalescent COVID-19. Sequenced sample: peripheral blood. The chain carries TRBV11-2 and TRBJ1-4; possibly TRBD1 for D (6 bases). CDR3: CASSLRGGSTNEKLFF. As DNA, the CDR3 is TGTGCCAGCAGCTTAAGAGGGGGTTCAACTAATGAAAAACTGTTTTTT.